This TCR beta chain comes out of a study of T cell repertoires and leukemia-associated antigens. Regarding this clonotype: The antigen remains unidentified.

TCRdb independently ran MiXCR on the 5' RACE reads; one entry per CDR3 protein. The sample lists approximately 10,000 distinct CDR3 sequences, around two fifths occurring once. The CDR3 covers 14 residues. CDR1 is MNHEY, CDR2 SVGAGI, per germline. V lost 0 bases to trimming and J lost 3 bases, with 8 bases between them. The TCR sequence derives from a female donor in good health. The material sequenced was CD3+ T cells sorted from blood and cultured. J is TRBJ2-5 and V is TRBV6-5, with D possibly called TRBD1 or TRBD2 (5 bases each). As DNA, the CDR3 is TGTGCCAGCAGTTACTCACTAGGGGAAGAGACCCAGTACTTC. Its translation: CASSYSLGEETQYF.